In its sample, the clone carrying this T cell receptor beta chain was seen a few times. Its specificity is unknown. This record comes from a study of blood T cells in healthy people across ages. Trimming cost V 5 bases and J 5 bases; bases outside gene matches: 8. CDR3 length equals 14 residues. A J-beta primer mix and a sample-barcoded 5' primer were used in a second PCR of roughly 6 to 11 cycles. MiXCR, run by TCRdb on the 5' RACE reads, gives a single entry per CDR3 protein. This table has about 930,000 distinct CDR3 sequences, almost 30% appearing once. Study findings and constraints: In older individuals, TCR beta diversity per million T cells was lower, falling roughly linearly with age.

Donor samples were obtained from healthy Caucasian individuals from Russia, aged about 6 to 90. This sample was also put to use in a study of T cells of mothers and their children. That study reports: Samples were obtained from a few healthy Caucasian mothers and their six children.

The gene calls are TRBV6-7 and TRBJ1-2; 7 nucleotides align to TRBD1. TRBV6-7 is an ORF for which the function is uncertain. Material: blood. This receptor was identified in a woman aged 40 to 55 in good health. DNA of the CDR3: TGTGCCAGCAGTGCCCGGGACAGAAGATATGGCTACACCTTC. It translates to CASSARDRRYGYTF.